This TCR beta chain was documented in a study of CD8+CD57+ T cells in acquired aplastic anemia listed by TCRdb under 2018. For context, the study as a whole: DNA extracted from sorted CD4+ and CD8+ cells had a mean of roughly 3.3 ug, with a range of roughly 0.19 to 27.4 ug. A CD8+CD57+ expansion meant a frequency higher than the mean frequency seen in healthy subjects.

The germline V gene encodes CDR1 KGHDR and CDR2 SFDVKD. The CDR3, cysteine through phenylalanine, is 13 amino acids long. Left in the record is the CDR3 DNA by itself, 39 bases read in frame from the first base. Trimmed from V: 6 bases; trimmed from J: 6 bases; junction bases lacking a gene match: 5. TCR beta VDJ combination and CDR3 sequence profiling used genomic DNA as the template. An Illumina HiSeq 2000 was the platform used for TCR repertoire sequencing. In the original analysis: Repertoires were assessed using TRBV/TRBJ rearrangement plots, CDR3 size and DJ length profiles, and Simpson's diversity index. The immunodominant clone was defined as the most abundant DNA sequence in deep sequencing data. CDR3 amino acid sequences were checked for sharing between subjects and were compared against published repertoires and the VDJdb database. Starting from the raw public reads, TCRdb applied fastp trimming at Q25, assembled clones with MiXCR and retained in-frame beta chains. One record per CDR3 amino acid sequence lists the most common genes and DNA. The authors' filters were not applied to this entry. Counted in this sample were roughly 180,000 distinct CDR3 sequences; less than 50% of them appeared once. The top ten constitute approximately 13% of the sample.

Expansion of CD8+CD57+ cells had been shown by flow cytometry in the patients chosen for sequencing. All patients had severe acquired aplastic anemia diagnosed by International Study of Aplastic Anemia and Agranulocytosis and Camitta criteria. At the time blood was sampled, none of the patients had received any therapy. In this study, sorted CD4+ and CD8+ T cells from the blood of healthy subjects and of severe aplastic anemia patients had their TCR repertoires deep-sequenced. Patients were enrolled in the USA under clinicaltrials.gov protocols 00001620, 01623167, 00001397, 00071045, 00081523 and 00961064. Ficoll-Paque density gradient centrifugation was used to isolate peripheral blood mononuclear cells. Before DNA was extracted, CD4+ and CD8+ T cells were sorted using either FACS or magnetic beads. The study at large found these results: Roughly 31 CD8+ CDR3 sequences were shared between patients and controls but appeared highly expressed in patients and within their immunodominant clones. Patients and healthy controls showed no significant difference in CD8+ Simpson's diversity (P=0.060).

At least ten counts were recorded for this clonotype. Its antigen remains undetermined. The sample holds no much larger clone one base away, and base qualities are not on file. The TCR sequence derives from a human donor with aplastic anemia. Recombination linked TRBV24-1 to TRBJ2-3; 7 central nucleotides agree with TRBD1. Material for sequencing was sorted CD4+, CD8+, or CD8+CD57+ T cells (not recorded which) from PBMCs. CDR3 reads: CATSKGAPDTQYF. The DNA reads TGTGCCACCAGTAAGGGGGCGCCGGATACGCAGTATTTT.